These 22 T cell receptor beta chains share one sample of origin, sequenced in a study of T cells in Graves' hyperthyroidism and ophthalmopathy. Amplified regions were TCR beta CDR3 sequences from RNA transcripts. First-round RT-PCR with HTBI primers amplified the TCR CDR3 region. In TCRdb, the multiplex PCR reads were re-called with MiXCR into one record per CDR3 protein. Of hundreds of thousands of distinct CDR3 sequences detected, approximately 15% appear once; the ten largest clones hold roughly 13%. Sequenced input: blood. The receptor source for this set is a man aged 18 to 35 with Graves' ophthalmopathy.

At least ten counts were recorded for this clonotype. This chain joins TRBV9 and TRBJ1-1; D not resolved. The CDR3 extends over 12 amino acids. The germline V gene has CDR1 SGDLS and CDR2 YYNGEE. Deletions cut 4 bases from V and 0 bases from J, with 4 bases between. This CDR3 reads CASSSMNTEAFF. The CDR3 DNA follows: TGTGCCAGCAGCTCGATGAACACTGAAGCTTTCTTT.

Ten or more counts support this clonotype. This rearrangement joins TRBV5-6 to TRBJ1-5; D uncertain. This CDR3 comprises 14 residues. Germline-derived CDR1 and CDR2 are SGHDT and YYEEEE. V was clipped by 0 bases and J by 3 bases, with 7 bases between them. The CDR3 here is CASSLGRYNQPQHF. Written as DNA, the CDR3 is TGTGCCAGCAGCTTGGGCAGATACAATCAGCCCCAGCATTTT. Full variable domain (remainder filled in from reference TRBV5-6 and TRBJ1-5): DAGVTQSPTHLIKTRGQQVTLRCSPKSGHDTVSWYQQALGQGPQFIFQYYEEEERQRGNFPDRFSGHQFPNYSSELNVNALLLGDSALYLCASSLGRYNQPQHFGDGTRLSIL.

The chain recombines TRBV6-2 or TRBV6-3 with TRBJ1-1; possible D gene TRBD1, 5 bases. With 3 bases removed from V and 6 bases from J, the gap between germline ends came to 11 bases. Germline CDR1 and CDR2: MNHEY and SVGEGT. CDR3 length: 13 amino acids. Here the CDR3 DNA reads TGTGCCAGCAGTTATTCAGGGCGGGCTGAAGCTTTCTTT. This translates into CASSYSGRAEAFF.

In its sample, this clonotype was seen a few times. V gene TRBV6-6 combines with J gene TRBJ2-7, with TRBD2 matching over 8 bases. In germline, CDR1 is MNHNY, CDR2 SVGAGI (reference sequence). The CDR3 runs 16 residues. Unmatched junction bases numbered 5, after V lost 0 bases and J lost 1 base. Written as DNA, the CDR3 is TGTGCCAGCAGTTACTCGTCGGCGGGAGGATCCTACGAGCAGTACTTC. Protein product: CASSYSSAGGSYEQYF.

On this clonotype itself: A clone one base away is much larger, so this may be a read error. This chain joins TRBV6-1 and TRBJ1-4; D is uncertain. Germline V CDR1 and CDR2: MNHNS, SASEGT. The CDR3 is made up of 16 amino acids. The CDR3 DNA follows: TGTGCCCGCAGTGAACGAAGGGTAGCAACTAATGAAAAACTGTTTTTT. As protein: CARSERRVATNEKLFF.

The chain is built from TRBV6-6 and TRBJ2-2; D might be TRBD1 (5 bases). There are 15 residues in the CDR3. V shed 2 bases and J shed 4 bases, with 11 bases lying between them. CDR1 is MNHNY and CDR2 is SVGAGI in the germline V gene (reference sequence). The CDR3 nucleotides are TGTGCCAGCAGTTACGCAGGGTCAGGCACCGGGGAGCTGTTTTTT. Its protein product is CASSYAGSGTGELFF.

This clonotype was counted many times. CDR3 residues: CASSQGSGASYEQYF. The CDR3 nucleotides are TGTGCCAGCAGCCAAGGGTCGGGGGCTTCCTACGAGCAGTACTTC. The chain employs TRBV3-1 and TRBJ2-7; D may correspond to TRBD1 or TRBD2 (6 bases each). CDR1 is LGHDT and CDR2 is YNNKEL in the germline V gene (reference sequence). The V and J ends lost 1 base and 1 base respectively, with 11 bases between them. The CDR3 consists of 15 residues.

This clonotype showed up many times. The gene calls are TRBV2 and TRBJ2-7, with D perhaps assigned TRBD1 or TRBD2 (5 bases each). This CDR3 comprises 13 residues. The germline V gene encodes CDR1 SNHLY and CDR2 FYNNEI. The V end lost 6 bases, the J end lost 6 bases, and 15 bases lay between the germline ends. The CDR3 here is CASSSGTLSEQYF. For the CDR3, the DNA is TGTGCCAGCAGCTCCGGGACCCTCAGCGAGCAGTACTTC. The complete variable domain, with remaining parts taken from reference TRBV2 and TRBJ2-7, reads EPEVTQTPSHQVTQMGQEVILRCVPISNHLYFYWYRQILGQKVEFLVSFYNNEISEKSEIFDDQFSVERPDGSNFTLKIRSTKLEDSAMYFCASSSGTLSEQYFGPGTRLTVT.

The V call is TRBV5-6, the J call TRBJ2-3; 8 nucleotides agree with TRBD2. With V trimmed by 4 bases and J by 4 bases, 11 bases remained unmatched. From germline, CDR1 is SGHDT and CDR2 YYEEEE. This CDR3 has 16 amino acids. CDR3 in amino acids: CASSHDWREVADTQYF. CDR3 nucleotides: TGTGCCAGCAGCCATGATTGGCGGGAGGTCGCAGATACGCAGTATTTT.

This clonotype was counted a few times. The chain uses TRBV4-1 and TRBJ1-1; D is undetermined. The CDR3 runs to 12 residues. Trimming cost V 0 bases and J 10 bases, with 9 bases left between them. The germline V gene has CDR1 MGHRA and CDR2 YSYEKL. Here the CDR3 reads CASSQDPYGAFF. The DNA of the CDR3 is TGCGCCAGCAGCCAAGATCCCTACGGAGCTTTCTTT.

The sample holds many counts of this clonotype. V is TRBV2 and J is TRBJ2-1; 15 bases fit TRBD2. The trim removed 6 bases at V and 0 bases at J, leaving 6 bases unmatched. CDR1 SNHLY and CDR2 FYNNEI come from the germline V gene. The length of the CDR3 is 18 residues. The chain's CDR3 is CASRRGLAGGRSYNEQFF. CDR3 bases: TGTGCCAGCAGGAGGGGACTAGCGGGAGGCCGCTCCTACAATGAGCAGTTCTTC.

This clonotype was recorded at least ten times. This sequence joins TRBV30 and TRBJ1-4; TRBD1 is a possible D gene (5 bases). The CDR3 is 12 residues long. V lost 4 bases and J 4 bases, leaving 7 bases between the germline ends. Per germline, CDR1 GTSNPN and CDR2 SVGIG (reference sequence). The CDR3 is CAWTRDNEKLFF. The CDR3, as DNA: TGTGCCTGGACCAGGGATAATGAAAAACTGTTTTTT.

The table lists this clonotype with many counts. The chain carries TRBV2 and TRBJ1-2, with unresolved D. The CDR3 is 13 residues long. Germline loops: CDR1 SNHLY, CDR2 FYNNEI. V shed 7 bases and J shed 4 bases, with 13 bases lying between them. This chain's CDR3 is CASNSLDGYGYTF. The CDR3 bases are TGTGCCAGCAATTCCCTGGATGGCTATGGCTACACCTTC.

As concerns this clonotype: A much bigger clone sits one base away, suggesting this may be a read error. The chain has TRBV3-1 and TRBJ1-6, with D perhaps TRBD1 (5 bases). The CDR3 contains 15 residues. CDR1 and CDR2 from the germline V gene are LGHDT and YNNKEL (reference sequence). The V gene lost 3 bases and the J gene lost 10 bases, with 16 bases spanning the gap. The CDR3 sequence is CASSHGWGVRSPLHF. In DNA, the CDR3 is TGTGCCAGCAGCCACGGTTGGGGCGTCCGGTCACCCCTCCACTTT.

The sample holds many counts of this clonotype. J is TRBJ2-5 and V is TRBV7-8, with 10 positions matching TRBD1. The CDR3 covers 15 residues. Trimming at V came to 6 bases and at J to 3 bases, leaving 7 bases not matched to a gene. The germline V gene has CDR1 SGHVS and CDR2 FQNEAQ. The CDR3 region has the DNA TGTGCCAGCAGGTCGCCGGGGACAGGGGAAGAGACCCAGTACTTC. Translation gives CASRSPGTGEETQYF.

This clonotype was recorded at least ten times. V is TRBV6-1 and J is TRBJ1-2, with TRBD1 identical over 9 bases. Germline V lookup: CDR1 MNHNS, CDR2 SASEGT. The CDR3 runs 16 residues. V lost 5 bases, J lost 4 bases, and 11 bases stayed unmatched. The CDR3 reads CASSKTGTGSSYGYTF. The CDR3 DNA is TGTGCCAGCAGTAAAACCGGGACAGGGTCTTCCTATGGCTACACCTTC.

This clonotype was seen at least ten times. The rearrangement joins TRBV18 to TRBJ1-5, with D tentatively TRBD1 (5 bases). Trimming removed 1 base at V and 7 bases at J, with 8 bases between. Germline CDR1 is KGHSH and CDR2 is LQKENI. The CDR3 totals 13 residues. In nucleotides, the CDR3 is TGTGCCAGCTCACCACTGGGGGACCAGCCCCAGCATTTT. It translates to CASSPLGDQPQHF.

The CDR3 bases are TGTGCCAGCAGCTACCCTGGGGGGGGTAACTATGGCTACACCTTC. This gives the protein CASSYPGGGNYGYTF. The chain employs TRBV7-2 and TRBJ1-2, with a weak D call TRBD1 (5 bases). This CDR3 has 15 residues. Germline V lookup: CDR1 SGHTA, CDR2 FQGNSA. Trimming removed 4 bases from V and 1 base from J, with 13 bases in between. The full variable domain, in which reference TRBV7-2 and TRBJ1-2 provide the parts outside the CDR3, is GAGVSQSPSNKVTEKGKDVELRCDPISGHTALYWYRQSLGQGLEFLIYFQGNSAPDKSGLPSDRFSAERTGGSVSTLTIQRTQQEDSAVYLCASSYPGGGNYGYTFGSGTRLTVV.

In this sample, this clonotype turned up a few times. This chain connects TRBV11-2 to TRBJ2-1; the D gene is possibly TRBD2 (6 bases). V lost 2 bases, J lost 8 bases, and 13 bases lay in between. Germline CDR1 SGHAT, CDR2 FQNNGV. The CDR3 contains 14 residues. CDR3 residues: CASSLTGGDDEQFF. In DNA, the CDR3 is TGTGCCAGCAGCTTAACGGGCGGGGACGATGAGCAGTTCTTC.

This clonotype was counted only a few times. The chain is built from TRBV5-5 and TRBJ2-2, with D tentatively TRBD2 (5 bases). CDR3 length: 15 amino acids. V shed 4 bases and J shed 6 bases, with 16 bases lying between them. The germline CDR1 and CDR2 sequences are SGHKS and YYEKEE (reference sequence). The CDR3 loop reads CASSGRGTPPGELFF. CDR3 coding DNA: TGTGCCAGCAGCGGACGGGGAACACCGCCCGGGGAGCTGTTTTTT.

This clonotype showed up many times. The genes are TRBV5-1 and TRBJ2-7; D possibly corresponds to TRBD1 (5 bases). CDR3 length equals 14 residues. The V gene's germline CDR1 is SGHRS and CDR2 YFSETQ. Deletions cut 1 base from V and 2 bases from J, with 10 bases between. The CDR3 sequence is CASSLNAQAYEQYF. The CDR3 nucleotides are TGCGCCAGCAGCTTGAACGCACAGGCCTACGAGCAGTACTTC.

This chain uses TRBV9 with TRBJ2-5; tentatively, D is TRBD2 (5 bases). Trimming took 0 bases from V and 4 from J, leaving 16 bases between them. Germline V gives CDR1 SGDLS, CDR2 YYNGEE. This CDR3 comprises 16 residues. The CDR3 here is CASSVDAGHSSETQYF. The CDR3 DNA sequence: TGTGCCAGCAGCGTAGATGCGGGCCACTCATCAGAGACCCAGTACTTC.